This TCR beta chain was retrieved from a study of blood T cell repertoires in COVID-19. Overall study: There were acute and convalescent COVID-19 samples, and they came from the United States, Italy and Spain. From T cells, B-cell-depleted T cells, or PBMCs came the material, which was cDNA or gDNA.

The repertoire was sequenced with immunoSEQ multiplex PCR; TCRdb's copy has only in-frame clones and lacks some. The sample lists 350,000 to 400,000 clones, around 91% occurring once. Trimming shortened V by 3 bases and J by 3 bases, and 8 bases separated the two germline ends. CDR3 length equals 13 residues. The V gene is TRBV12-3 or TRBV12-4, the J gene TRBJ1-1; D is possibly TRBD1 (6 bases). This TCR derives from a man between 18 and 29 years old who had recovered from COVID-19. The sample was PBMCs or T cells enriched from blood (not recorded which). CDR3 DNA: TGTGCCAGCAGTTTTACAGGGTACACTGAAGCTTTCTTT. It is translated as CASSFTGYTEAFF.